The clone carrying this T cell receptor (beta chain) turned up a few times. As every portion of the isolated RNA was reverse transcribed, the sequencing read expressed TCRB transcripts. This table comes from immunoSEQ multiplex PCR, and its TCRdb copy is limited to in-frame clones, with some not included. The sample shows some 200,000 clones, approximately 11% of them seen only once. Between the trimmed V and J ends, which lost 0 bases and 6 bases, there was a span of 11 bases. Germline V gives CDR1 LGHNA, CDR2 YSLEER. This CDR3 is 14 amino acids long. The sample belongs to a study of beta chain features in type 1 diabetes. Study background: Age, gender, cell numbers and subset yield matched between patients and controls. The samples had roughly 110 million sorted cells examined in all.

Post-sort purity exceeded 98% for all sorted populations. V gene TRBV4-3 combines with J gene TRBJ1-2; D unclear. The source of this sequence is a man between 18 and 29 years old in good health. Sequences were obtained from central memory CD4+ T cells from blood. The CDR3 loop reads CASSQDRLGNGYTF. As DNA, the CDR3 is TGCGCCAGCAGCCAAGATCGTTTAGGGAATGGCTACACCTTC.